A selection of T cell receptor beta chains follows, all from one sample in a study of cytomegalovirus exposure and HLA in healthy donors. Method: immunoSEQ multiplex PCR; TCRdb's copy keeps in-frame clones and lacks some. The sample shows 110,000 to 150,000 clones, roughly 80% of them seen only once. The material sequenced was PBMCs. These receptors all stem from a male donor in good health and CMV-seronegative. The CDR3 runs from the conserved cysteine through the conserved F or W. The D gene is left open where the match is weak. Clone size is given for some rows only: seen once, a few or many times, or a class if the clone is expanded.

length,D,V,J,size,DNA,CDR3
12,.,TRBV7-9,TRBJ1-1,.,TGTTCCAGCAGTCGGGGGGCGCTGGAAGCTTTCTTT,CSSSRGALEAFF
13,.,TRBV5-4,TRBJ2-7,few,TGTGCCAGCAGCCACTCAGGGGGGTACGAGCAGTACTTC,CASSHSGGYEQYF
11,.,TRBV19,TRBJ1-2,.,TGTGCCAGTAGTGAGAACTATGGCTACACCTTC,CASSENYGYTF
13,.,TRBV11-2,TRBJ2-7,once,TGTGCCAGCAGCATAGTGGCGGGTTACGAGCAGTACTTC,CASSIVAGYEQYF
15,TRBD1,TRBV14,TRBJ2-7,.,TGTGCCAGCAGCCCCGGGACAGATCCTTCCTACGAGCAGTACTTC,CASSPGTDPSYEQYF
14,TRBD1,TRBV6-5,TRBJ1-2,.,TGTGCCAGCAGTGAAGAGGGGACAGGGCATGGCTACACCTTC,CASSEEGTGHGYTF
12,.,TRBV29-1,TRBJ2-6,.,TGCAGCGTTCTCTCTGGGGCCAACGTCCTGACTTTC,CSVLSGANVLTF
13,.,TRBV4-2,TRBJ1-1,.,TGTGCCAGCAGCCAAGGAGGAGGTTATGAAGCTTTCTTT,CASSQGGGYEAFF
15,.,TRBV27,TRBJ2-7,.,TGTGCCAGCAGTTTATCGATAGCAGGGGCGGGCGAGCAGTACTTC,CASSLSIAGAGEQYF
17,.,TRBV6-1,TRBJ2-2,.,TGTGCCAGCAGTGATCTCACAGGGTACGTGAGCACCGGGGAGCTGTTTTTT,CASSDLTGYVSTGELFF
16,TRBD1,TRBV18,TRBJ2-2,.,TGTGCCAGCTCACTGCTTGAGGCAGGGGGCACCGGGGAGCTGTTTTTT,CASSLLEAGGTGELFF
14,TRBD1,TRBV7-9,TRBJ2-7,.,TGTGCCAGCAGCCCCGGGACAGGCTCCTACGAGCAGTACTTC,CASSPGTGSYEQYF
24,.,TRBV29-1,TRBJ2-1,.,TGCAGCGTTGAATTTCGTTCAGGTAGAAGGGCCGCGGGTCGCGGAAAAAAAAGCTACAATGAGCAGTTCTTC,CSVEFRSGRRAAGRGKKSYNEQFF
11,.,TRBV5-6,TRBJ2-7,.,TGTGCCAGCAGCCGGTACTACGAGCAGTACTTC,CASSRYYEQYF
16,.,TRBV18,TRBJ1-3,.,TGTGCCAGCTCACCACCGATCTCAGGGTACCGCGACACCATATATTTT,CASSPPISGYRDTIYF
15,.,TRBV11-2,TRBJ1-5,.,TGTGCCAGCAGCTTAGGCCAACAGGGTCATCAGCCCCAGCATTTT,CASSLGQQGHQPQHF
15,.,TRBV7-6,TRBJ1-2,once,TGTGCCAGCAGCTTAGTACAGGGCGGCGACTATGGCTACACCTTC,CASSLVQGGDYGYTF
16,TRBD1,TRBV5-8,TRBJ2-1,.,TGTGCCAGCAGGCTTTATTCCGGGACAGTTCACAATGAGCAGTTCTTC,CASRLYSGTVHNEQFF
13,.,TRBV25-1,TRBJ1-3,.,TGTGCCAGCAGTACGGACTCTCTAAGCACCATATATTTT,CASSTDSLSTIYF
14,.,TRBV7-9,TRBJ1-3,once,TGTGCCAGCAGCACCGAAGGGGGAAGAAACACCATATATTTT,CASSTEGGRNTIYF
16,TRBD2,TRBV7-9,TRBJ2-7,.,TGTGCCAGCAGCTTAGTGAGCGGGAGGGCCGTCAACGAGCAGTACTTC,CASSLVSGRAVNEQYF
12,.,TRBV10-3,TRBJ1-2,.,TGTGCCATCAGTGAGTCGGGGGCAGGGAACACCTTC,CAISESGAGNTF
16,.,TRBV7-9,TRBJ2-1,few,TGTGCCAGCAGCTTCGTGGCTGGCAGGGCAAACAATGAGCAGTTCTTC,CASSFVAGRANNEQFF
14,TRBD2,TRBV27,TRBJ2-7,once,TGTGCCAGTCACAGACTAGCGGGATCGGGCGAGCAGTACTTC,CASHRLAGSGEQYF
13,.,TRBV19,TRBJ2-5,.,TGTGCCAGTAGTATGCGGGTCCAAGAGACCCAGTACTTC,CASSMRVQETQYF
15,.,TRBV7-9,TRBJ2-3,.,TGTGCCAGCAGCTTAGGCGGGGGCACCACGGATACGCAGTATTTT,CASSLGGGTTDTQYF
14,TRBD1,TRBV7-3,TRBJ2-7,.,TGTGCCAGCAGCTTGGACAGGGGCCCCTACGAGCAGTACTTC,CASSLDRGPYEQYF
16,TRBD2,TRBV5-4,TRBJ2-7,.,TGTGCCAGCAGCTCCGTTGCGGGAGGGCAAAGGGGCGAGCAGTACTTC,CASSSVAGGQRGEQYF
15,.,TRBV28,TRBJ1-1,once,TGTGCCAGCAGTTCTACTGGGGCCGGTGGAACTGAAGCTTTCTTT,CASSSTGAGGTEAFF
12,TRBD1,TRBV25-1,TRBJ1-1,.,TGTGCCAGCAGCACAGGGGGTGCTGAAGCTTTCTTT,CASSTGGAEAFF
15,.,TRBV5-1,TRBJ2-7,.,TGCGCCAGCAGCTTGGCGGGCAGGGGCCTCGACGAGCAGTACTTC,CASSLAGRGLDEQYF
16,.,TRBV7-3,TRBJ2-1,.,TGTGCCAGCAGCTTAATGTCGGAACCAGCGAGCAATGAGCAGTTCTTC,CASSLMSEPASNEQFF
17,TRBD1,TRBV5-5,TRBJ2-7,few,TGTGCCAGCAGCTTGCCAACAGCGGACAGGTTTGGCTACGAGCAGTACTTC,CASSLPTADRFGYEQYF
14,.,TRBV5-4,TRBJ2-2,.,TGTGCCAGCAGCTTGCCCGGGAGCGACGGGGAGCTGTTTTTT,CASSLPGSDGELFF
12,.,TRBV19,TRBJ2-1,.,TGTGCCAGTTTAGCAGGGAACAATGAGCAGTTCTTC,CASLAGNNEQFF
16,.,TRBV6-1,TRBJ1-2,.,TGTGCCAGCAGTGAAATATGGGGAGGGACGATGCCGGGCTACACCTTC,CASSEIWGGTMPGYTF
18,TRBD1,TRBV5-6,TRBJ1-2,.,TGTGCCAGCAGCTTGGCACCGGGACAGGGGGTTTGGAGCTATGGCTACACCTTC,CASSLAPGQGVWSYGYTF
16,TRBD1,TRBV5-4,TRBJ2-2,.,TGTGCCAGCAGCTCTTCCGGGACAGGGTACACCGGGGAGCTGTTTTTT,CASSSSGTGYTGELFF
14,.,TRBV7-2,TRBJ1-1,.,TGTGCCAGCAGCGGAAGGACTGGGCAGACTGAAGCTTTCTTT,CASSGRTGQTEAFF
14,.,TRBV5-6,TRBJ2-7,few,TGTGCCAGCAGCCCTACGACAGGACGAAACGAGCAGTACTTC,CASSPTTGRNEQYF
14,.,TRBV6-1,TRBJ2-7,.,TGTGCCGGCGGGGGCCTCTCCCTAGGGGGCGAGCAGTACTTC,CAGGGLSLGGEQYF
13,TRBD1,TRBV29-1,TRBJ2-7,.,TGCAGCGTGGTGGACAGGGAGTTCTACGAGCAGTACTTC,CSVVDREFYEQYF
13,.,TRBV7-3,TRBJ2-1,.,TGTGCCAGCAGCTTGGGGGGGCACAATGAGCAGTTCTTC,CASSLGGHNEQFF
15,.,TRBV5-1,TRBJ1-2,.,TGCGCCAGCAGCTTGGCCCAGGGTTCTAACTATGGCTACACCTTC,CASSLAQGSNYGYTF
13,.,TRBV6-5,TRBJ1-2,few,TGTGCCACGAGACAGCTCCTATTCTATGGCTACACCTTC,CATRQLLFYGYTF
13,TRBD1,TRBV4-2,TRBJ1-2,once,TGTGCCAGCAGCCCGGGACAGCACTATGGCTACACCTTC,CASSPGQHYGYTF
16,TRBD2,TRBV13,TRBJ2-2,.,TGTGCCAGCAGCGGTCGGGGGGGCGCGAACACCGGGGAGCTGTTTTTT,CASSGRGGANTGELFF
14,.,TRBV15,TRBJ2-7,.,TGTGCCACCAGCCCCCAGGGGAAGGCCTACGAGCAGTACTTC,CATSPQGKAYEQYF